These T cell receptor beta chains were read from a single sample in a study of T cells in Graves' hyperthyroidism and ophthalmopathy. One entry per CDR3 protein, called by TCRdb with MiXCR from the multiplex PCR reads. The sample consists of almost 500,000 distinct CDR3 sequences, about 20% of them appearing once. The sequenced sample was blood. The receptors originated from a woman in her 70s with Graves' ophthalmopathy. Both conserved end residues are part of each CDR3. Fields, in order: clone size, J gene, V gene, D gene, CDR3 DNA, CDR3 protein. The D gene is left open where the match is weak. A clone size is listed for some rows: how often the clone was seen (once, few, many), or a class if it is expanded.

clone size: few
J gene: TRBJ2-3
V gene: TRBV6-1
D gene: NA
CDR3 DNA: TGTGCCAGCAGTGAACTAACTAGAGCGCAGTATTTT
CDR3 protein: CASSELTRAQYF

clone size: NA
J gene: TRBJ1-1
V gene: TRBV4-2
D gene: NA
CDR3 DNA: TGTGCCAGCAGCCAAGAGTCCCACAGGAACACTGAAGCTTTCTTT
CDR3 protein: CASSQESHRNTEAFF

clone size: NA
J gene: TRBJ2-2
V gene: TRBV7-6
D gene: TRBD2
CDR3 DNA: TGTGCCAGCAGCTTAGAACTAGCGTTGAACACCGGGGAGCTGTTTTTT
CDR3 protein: CASSLELALNTGELFF

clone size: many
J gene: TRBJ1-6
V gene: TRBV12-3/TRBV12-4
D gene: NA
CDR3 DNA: TGTGCCAGCAGTTTAGTTTACGGGGCGAAGTATAATTCACCCCTCCACTTT
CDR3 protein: CASSLVYGAKYNSPLHF

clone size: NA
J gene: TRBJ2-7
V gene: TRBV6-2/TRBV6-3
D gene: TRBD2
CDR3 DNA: TGTGCCAGCAGTTACACTAGCGGGATGCCGGGATACGAGCAGTACTTC
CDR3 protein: CASSYTSGMPGYEQYF

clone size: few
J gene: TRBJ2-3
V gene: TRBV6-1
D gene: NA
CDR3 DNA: TGTGCCAGCAGCCCTCGACTAGATACGCAGTATTTT
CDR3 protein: CASSPRLDTQYF

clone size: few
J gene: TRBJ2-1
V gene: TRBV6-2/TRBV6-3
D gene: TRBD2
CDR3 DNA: TGTGCCAGCAGTTTTTTAGCGGGAGGAGGCAATGAGCAGTTCTTC
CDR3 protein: CASSFLAGGGNEQFF

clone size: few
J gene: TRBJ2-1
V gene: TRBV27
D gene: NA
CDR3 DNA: TGTGCCGGCAGTAAGGTAGCGACCGCGGGCAATGAGCAGTTCTTC
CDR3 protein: CAGSKVATAGNEQFF

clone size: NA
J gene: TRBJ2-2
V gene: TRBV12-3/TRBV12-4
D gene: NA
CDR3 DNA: TGTGCCAGCAGTCCCTGGGGATCGAACACCGGGGAGCTGTTTTTT
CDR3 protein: CASSPWGSNTGELFF

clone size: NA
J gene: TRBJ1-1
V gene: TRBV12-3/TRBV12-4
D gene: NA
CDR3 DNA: NA
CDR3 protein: CASSFGQGNTEALF

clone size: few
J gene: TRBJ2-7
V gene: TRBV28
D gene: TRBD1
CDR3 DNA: TGTGCCAGCAGTTTACCAGGGACAGCAATCTACGAGCAGTACTTC
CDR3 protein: CASSLPGTAIYEQYF

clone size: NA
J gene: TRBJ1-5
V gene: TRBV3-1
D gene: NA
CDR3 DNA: TGTGCCAGCAGCCGCGGACAGCCCGTCTTGAACAATCAGCCCCAGCATTTT
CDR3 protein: CASSRGQPVLNNQPQHF

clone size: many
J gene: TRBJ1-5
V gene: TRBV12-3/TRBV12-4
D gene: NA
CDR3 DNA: TGTGCCAGCAGGGGGGGAGGACATTATAGCAATCAGCCCCAGCATTTT
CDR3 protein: CASRGGGHYSNQPQHF

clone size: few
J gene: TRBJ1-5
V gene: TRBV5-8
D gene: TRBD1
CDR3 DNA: TGTGCCAGCAGCCGGATGACAGGGCTCGGTCAGCCCCAGCATTTT
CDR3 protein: CASSRMTGLGQPQHF

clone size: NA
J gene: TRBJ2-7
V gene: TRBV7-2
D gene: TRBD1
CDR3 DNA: TGTGCCAGCAGCTCCCGGACAGGGGGACGGGAGCAGTACTTC
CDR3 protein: CASSSRTGGREQYF

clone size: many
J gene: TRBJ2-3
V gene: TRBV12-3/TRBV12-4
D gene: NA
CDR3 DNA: TGTGCCAGCAGTTTTGGCGGGACCTCAGCTTTCACAGATACGCAGTATTTT
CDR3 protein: CASSFGGTSAFTDTQYF

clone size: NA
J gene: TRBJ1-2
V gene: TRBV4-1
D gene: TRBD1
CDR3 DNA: TGCGCCAGCAGCCAAGAGGGTTGGGACAGGGACTATGGCTACACCTTC
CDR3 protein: CASSQEGWDRDYGYTF

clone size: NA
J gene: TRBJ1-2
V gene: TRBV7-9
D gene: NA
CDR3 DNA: TGTGCCAGCAGCCGAGACACCGCATCTAACTATGGCTACACCTTC
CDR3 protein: CASSRDTASNYGYTF

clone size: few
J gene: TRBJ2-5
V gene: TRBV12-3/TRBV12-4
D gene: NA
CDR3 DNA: TGTGCCAGCACCTTCAGCGGCGGAACGGGCGGAGAGACCCAGCACTTC
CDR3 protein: CASTFSGGTGGETQHF

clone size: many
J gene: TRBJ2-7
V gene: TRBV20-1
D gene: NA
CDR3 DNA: TGCAGTGCTAAAAATGTGCAGGGAGTAGACTACGAGCAGTACTTC
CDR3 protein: CSAKNVQGVDYEQYF

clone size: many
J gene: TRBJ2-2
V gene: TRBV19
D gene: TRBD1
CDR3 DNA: TGTGCCAGTAGCCACAGGGGTCCGAACACCGGGGAGCTGTTTTTT
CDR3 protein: CASSHRGPNTGELFF

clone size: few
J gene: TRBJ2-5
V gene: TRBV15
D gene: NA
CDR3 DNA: TGTGCCACCAGCAGAGAGCGTCGAAGAACAGAGACCCAGTACTTC
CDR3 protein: CATSRERRRTETQYF

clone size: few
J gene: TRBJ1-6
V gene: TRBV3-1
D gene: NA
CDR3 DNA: TGTGCCAGCAGCCAAGAGCTACTCAGCTCCTATAATTCACCCCTCCACTTT
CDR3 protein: CASSQELLSSYNSPLHF

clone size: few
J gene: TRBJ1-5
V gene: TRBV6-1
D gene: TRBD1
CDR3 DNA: TGTGCCAGCACTCACGGTAGGACAGGGAGAAATCAGCCCCAGCATTTT
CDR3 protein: CASTHGRTGRNQPQHF

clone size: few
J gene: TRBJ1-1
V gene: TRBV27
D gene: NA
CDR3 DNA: TGTGCCAGCAGTTTATCTAACCGGGGGAGGAAAGCTTTCTTT
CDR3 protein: CASSLSNRGRKAFF

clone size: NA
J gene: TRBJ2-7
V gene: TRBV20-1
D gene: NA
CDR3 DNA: TGCAGTGCTAGAGATTTAGCGGTAGGACTCTACGAGCAGTACTTC
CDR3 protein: CSARDLAVGLYEQYF

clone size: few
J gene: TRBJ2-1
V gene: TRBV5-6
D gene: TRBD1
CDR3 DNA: TGTGCCAGCATCTGGGGACAGAACAATGAGCAGTTCTTC
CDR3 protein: CASIWGQNNEQFF

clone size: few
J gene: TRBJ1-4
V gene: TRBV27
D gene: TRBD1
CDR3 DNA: TGTGCCAGCAGTTCGATCCGGGACAGGGGCAGAGAAAAACTGTTTTTT
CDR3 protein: CASSSIRDRGREKLFF

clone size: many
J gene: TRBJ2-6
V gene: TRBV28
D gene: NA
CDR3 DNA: TGTGCCAGCACCCCTTCTGGGGCCAACGTCCTGACTTTC
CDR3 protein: CASTPSGANVLTF